This TCR beta chain stems from a study of blood T cells in healthy people across ages. Those donating, healthy Caucasian individuals from Russia, were aged about 6 to 95. PBMCs were isolated at a quantity of at least 7 million per sample. There are 12 residues in the CDR3. Germline V gives CDR1 DFQATT, CDR2 SNEGSKA (reference sequence). The V gene lost 6 bases and the J gene lost 9 bases, with 15 bases spanning the gap. In this sample, this clonotype turned up a few times. Primed by a sample-barcoded 5' primer and a J-beta primer mix, a second PCR proceeded for 7 to 11 cycles. With 12 random nucleotides, a template-switch adaptor tagged each individual cDNA molecule. A single record per CDR3 protein comes from TCRdb applying MiXCR to the 5' RACE reads. The sample has a few hundred thousand distinct CDR3 sequences, roughly half seen once.

This TCR came from a man aged 55 to 70 in good health. The sequenced sample consisted of blood. V gene TRBV20-1 combines with J gene TRBJ2-1; tentatively, D is TRBD1 (6 bases). CDR3 in amino acids: CSAESGAREQFF. The CDR3 DNA is TGCAGTGCCGAGTCAGGGGCACGTGAGCAGTTCTTC.